Detailed here is one TCR beta chain. V dropped 6 bases and J dropped 1; count of bases not matched to a gene: 8. Germline CDR1 is SGHTA and CDR2 is FQGNSA. CDR3 size: 15 residues. Per the original data handling: Reference gene primer amplification gave nucleated cell count estimates. Only in-frame clones appear in the TCRdb table, and some are missing; sequencing was by immunoSEQ multiplex PCR. V and J calls and clone size are as listed in that table; D and trimming were resolved from the DNA. Here the sample spans fewer than 450,000 clones, around 89% being singletons. This record belongs to a study of blood T cell repertoires in COVID-19. Study-level background: Material from acute and convalescent COVID-19 was sourced from the United States, Italy and Spain. PBMCs, B-cell-depleted T cells, or T cells were the source of the cDNA or gDNA that made up the material.

V and J are TRBV7-2 and TRBJ1-1; 7 nucleotides line up with TRBD1. The sequenced material came from peripheral blood. The clonotype was recovered from a woman in her forties or fifties with COVID-19, enrolled during active disease. Here the CDR3 reads CASSQPGQQNTEAFF. The CDR3 DNA sequence: TGTGCCAGCAGTCAACCGGGACAGCAGAACACTGAAGCTTTCTTT.